This TCR beta chain originates from a study of T cell responses to AZD1222 COVID-19 vaccine (dated by TCRdb to the early 2020s). About the full investigation: AZD1222 recipients whose second dose came at about 4 weeks and those whose second dose came at about 12 weeks were combined into one group, since spike-specific TCR depth and breadth did not differ between the two schedules. A total of 230 to 250 trial participants underwent TCR sequencing, of whom 207 had received two doses of AZD1222 and about 25 had received two doses of the MenACWY control vaccine. Trial participants were enrolled by age into 18-55, 56-69 and 70-plus year subgroups, with 148, 28 and 57 TCR-sequenced participants respectively. What the study reported, not specific to this receptor: A significant rise in spike-specific TCR breadth and depth was observed after two AZD1222 doses relative to day 0 and relative to MenACWY recipients. In the small 56-69-year group, the increase in depth fell short of significance, most likely because of low power. Because no day 14 peak-response samples were available, repertoires were characterized only after the peak T cell response. The whole spike protein was spanned by vaccine-associated CD4 TCRs, and dominant responses were seen in regions 160-218 and 743-854. Reportedly, close to half of the unique spike-specific TCRs recognized epitopes lying outside the regions that are mutated in the B.1.351 and B.1.1.7 variants. Participants were mostly white British, with more females than males. The authors suggested clonal diversity may have been underestimated. Conclusions about previously exposed vaccinees are limited because only 5 or 6 AZD1222 recipients were SARS-CoV-2 seropositive at baseline.

The CDR3 regions of human TCRbeta chains were analyzed by immunosequencing. From the authors' description of their analysis: Repertoire TCRs were matched against a reference library of SARS-CoV-2-specific TCRs generated with the MIRA antigen-specificity platform. Breadth meant the fraction of unique TCRs that were SARS-CoV-2-associated, whereas depth meant the fraction of total T cells that were SARS-CoV-2-associated. Using the MIRA data, each spike-specific TCR was mapped to the spike region that the TCR reacts to and placed in a CD4 or CD8 class. Log10-transformed breadth and depth values were compared by one-way ANOVA with Sidak's multiple comparisons tests. The immuneACCESS repertoire file appears here via TCRdb, limited to in-frame rearrangements. These files lack a portion of the clones; in checked studies, under half of the deficit traces to unresolved V genes, and the cause of the others is not known. V, J and clone size are taken as reported in that table, and D and trimming were inferred from the DNA itself. The sample table lists over 100,000 clones, 87% of them with a count of one. Around 12% of the sample comes from the top ten.

The V and J ends are trimmed by 5 bases and 0 bases, leaving 10 bases between them. The CDR3, from cysteine to phenylalanine, totals 15 residues. Only the CDR3 DNA is retained, 45 bases long and in frame from the first base. CDR1 and CDR2, per the germline V gene (reference sequence), are SEHNR and FQNEAQ. Reading the label with the study, this specimen's time point is: baseline before first vaccination. Vaccinee samples came from UK trials COV001 and COV002, including a single-blind randomized controlled phase 2/3 trial of AZD1222 (ChAdOx1 nCoV-19) in healthy adults. For TCRbeta chain sequencing, PBMC samples were collected from trial participants at day 0 and at day 28 after the second dose. With regard to this clone: Its antigen remains undetermined. No much larger clone is present one base from it, and per-base qualities are unavailable.

The source is an adult in good health. This receptor chain uses TRBV7-9 and TRBJ1-4, with the D gene too uncertain to name. Here the sequenced sample was peripheral blood, taken on day 0 of AZD1222 vaccination. The CDR3 has the sequence CASSGRLATNEKLFF. Here is the DNA: TGTGCCAGCAGCGGCCGTCTTGCAACTAATGAAAAACTGTTTTTT. The entire variable domain, with the stretches around the CDR3 drawn from the reference TRBV7-9 and TRBJ1-4 proteins, is DTGVSQNPRHKITKRGQNVTFRCDPISEHNRLYWYRQTLGQGPEFLTYFQNEAQLEKSRLLSDRFSAERPKGSFSTLEIQRTEQGDSAMYLCASSGRLATNEKLFFGSGTQLSVL.